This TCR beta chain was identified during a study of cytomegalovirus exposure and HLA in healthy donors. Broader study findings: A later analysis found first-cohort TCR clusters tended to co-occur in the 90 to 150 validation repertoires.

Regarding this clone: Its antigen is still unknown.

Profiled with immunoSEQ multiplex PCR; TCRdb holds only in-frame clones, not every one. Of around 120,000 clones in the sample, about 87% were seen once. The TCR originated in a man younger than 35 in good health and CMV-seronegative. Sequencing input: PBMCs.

DNA for the CDR3: TGTGCCAGCAGCTTAGCGTTAGGGGCCGACCAAGAGACCCAGTACTTC. It translates to CASSLALGADQETQYF. J is TRBJ2-5 and V is TRBV7-6; maybe TRBD1 (5 bases). V was cut by 0 bases and J by 0 bases, with 11 bases left in between. The V gene's germline CDR1 is SGHVS and CDR2 FNYEAQ. The CDR3 is 16 amino acids.